This T cell receptor (beta chain) came from a study of control samples from healthy donors and cancer patients. Here immunoSEQ multiplex PCR was the method, and the copy in TCRdb shows in-frame clones only, minus some. The sample lists some 89,000 clones, around 86% occurring once. Trimming took 4 bases from V and 0 from J, leaving 10 bases between them. The CDR3 consists of 14 residues. Germline CDR1 SGHRS, CDR2 YFSETQ. The sample was blood. The receptor was derived from a man under 40 in good health. The chain links TRBV5-1 to TRBJ1-1, with D perhaps matching TRBD1 (6 bases). For the CDR3, the DNA is TGCGCCAGCAGCCCGGGGGCGGTGAACACTGAAGCTTTCTTT. Translated, it gives CASSPGAVNTEAFF.